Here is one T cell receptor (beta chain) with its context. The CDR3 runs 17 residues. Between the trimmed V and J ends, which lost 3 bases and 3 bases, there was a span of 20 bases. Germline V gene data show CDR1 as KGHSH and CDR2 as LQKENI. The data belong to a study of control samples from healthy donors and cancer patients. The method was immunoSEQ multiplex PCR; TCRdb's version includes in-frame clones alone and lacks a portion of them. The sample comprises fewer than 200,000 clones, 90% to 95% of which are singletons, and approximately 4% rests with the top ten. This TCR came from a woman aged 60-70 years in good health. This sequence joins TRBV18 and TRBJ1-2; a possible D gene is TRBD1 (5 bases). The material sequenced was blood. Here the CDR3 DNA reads TGTGCCAGCTCACCCCCGGGAGGGACTTCGACTCACTATGGCTACACCTTC. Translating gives CASSPPGGTSTHYGYTF.